A selection of T cell receptor beta chains follows, all from one sample in a study of shared clonotypes between healthy human individuals. Only in-frame clones appear in the TCRdb table, and some are missing; sequencing was by immunoSEQ multiplex PCR. The repertoire has more than 2,000,000 clones, roughly nine tenths of them found once; the top ten carry around 0.14%. Input material: naive CD4+ T cells sorted from blood. All receptors come from a man aged 18 to 35 in good health. The CDR3 runs from the conserved cysteine through the conserved F or W. Each record gives: V gene, D gene, J gene, CDR3 length, clone size, CDR3 DNA, CDR3 protein. D genes are given only for firm matches. Clone size appears in some rows only: once, few, many, or a class for an expanded clone.

>TRBV5-1|TRBD2|TRBJ2-2|15|.
TGCGCCAGCGGAGGACTAGCGGGAGGTCCCGGGGAGCTGTTTTTT
CASGGLAGGPGELFF
>TRBV5-1|.|TRBJ2-3|14|.
TGCGCCAGCAGCTTGGAAAGGATCACAGATACGCAGTATTTT
CASSLERITDTQYF
>TRBV6-1|.|TRBJ2-6|14|once
TGTGCCAGCAGTGACTGGGCTGGGGCCAACGTCCTGACTTTC
CASSDWAGANVLTF
>TRBV7-2|.|TRBJ2-3|16|.
TGTGCCAGCAGTTCGGGACATCTCAAAGGGACAGATACGCAGTATTTT
CASSSGHLKGTDTQYF
>TRBV28|.|TRBJ2-7|16|.
TGTGCCAGCAGCCTAACGCCACCCCGTAGCTCCTACGAGCAGTACTTC
CASSLTPPRSSYEQYF
>TRBV11-2|.|TRBJ1-2|14|.
TGTGCCAGCAGCTTAGAGGTATTTAACTATGGCTACACCTTC
CASSLEVFNYGYTF
>TRBV18|.|TRBJ1-2|13|.
TGTGCCAGCTCTCCAGACAAGAACTATGGCTACACCTTC
CASSPDKNYGYTF
>TRBV7-7|.|TRBJ2-1|13|.
TGTGCTAGCAGCCAAAGTCTAGGAGAGCCTATGGTCTTC
CASSQSLGEPMVF
>TRBV25-1|.|TRBJ2-3|15|.
TGTGCCAGCAGTGAGAGGGGAACTAGCACAGATACGCAGTATTTT
CASSERGTSTDTQYF
>TRBV29-1|.|TRBJ2-5|15|.
TGCAGCGTTGAAGACTGGCGAGACCTTCGAGAGACCCAGTACTTC
CSVEDWRDLRETQYF
>TRBV6-5|TRBD1|TRBJ2-1|16|.
TGTGCCAGCAGTTACCGAGCCGGGACAGGCTACAATGAGCAGTTCTTC
CASSYRAGTGYNEQFF
>TRBV5-8|.|TRBJ2-7|14|.
TGTGCCAGCAACAGCCAGGGATTATATGGCGAGCAGTACTTC
CASNSQGLYGEQYF
>TRBV6-5|TRBD1|TRBJ2-4|14|once
TGTGCCAGCAGCCGAGGACAGGGAGAAAACATTCAGTACTTC
CASSRGQGENIQYF
>TRBV30|TRBD1|TRBJ2-7|14|.
TGTGCCTGGAGGGGACAGGGAGGTTTCCACGAGCAGTACTTC
CAWRGQGGFHEQYF
>TRBV2|TRBD2|TRBJ2-1|15|.
TGTGCCAGCAGATGGACTAGCGGGGGTATTAATGAGCAGTTCTTC
CASRWTSGGINEQFF
>TRBV9|.|TRBJ1-4|16|.
TGTGCCAGCAGCGTAGATACAGGTTTAACTAATGAAAAACTGTTTTTT
CASSVDTGLTNEKLFF
>TRBV5-4|.|TRBJ1-1|15|.
TGTGCCAGCAGCTTGGTGGGGGCCATGAACACTGAAGCTTTCTTT
CASSLVGAMNTEAFF